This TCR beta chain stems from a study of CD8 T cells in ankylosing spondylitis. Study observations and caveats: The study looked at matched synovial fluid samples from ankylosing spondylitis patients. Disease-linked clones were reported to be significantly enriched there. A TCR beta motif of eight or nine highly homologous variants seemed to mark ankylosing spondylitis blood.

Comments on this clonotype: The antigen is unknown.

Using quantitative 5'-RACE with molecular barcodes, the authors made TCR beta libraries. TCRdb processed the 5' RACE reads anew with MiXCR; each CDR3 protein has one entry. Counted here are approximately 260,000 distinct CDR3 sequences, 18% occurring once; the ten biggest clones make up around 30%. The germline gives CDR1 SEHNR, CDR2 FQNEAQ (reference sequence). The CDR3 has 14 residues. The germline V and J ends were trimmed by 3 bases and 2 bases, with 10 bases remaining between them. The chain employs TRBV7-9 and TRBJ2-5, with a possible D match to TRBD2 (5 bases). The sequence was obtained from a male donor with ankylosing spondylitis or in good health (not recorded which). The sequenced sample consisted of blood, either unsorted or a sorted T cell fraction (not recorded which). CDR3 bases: TGTGCCAGCAGCTTTCGCGGGCCGCAAGAGACCCAGTACTTC. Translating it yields CASSFRGPQETQYF.